One and the same sample provided the 11 T cell receptor beta chains below, sequenced in a study of T cell repertoires in cytomegalovirus infection. TCRdb reprocessed the reads with MiXCR, giving one entry per CDR3 protein. The sample records around 550,000 distinct CDR3 sequences, approximately 25% being singletons. Sequencing was done on a sample of PBMCs. The receptor set was obtained from a human donor in good health (CMV status not recorded). Some clones in this sample may be carry-over from other donors' samples.

The chain is built from TRBV7-3 and TRBJ2-1; maybe TRBD1 (6 bases). Trimming stripped 5 bases from V and 7 bases from J, with 12 bases between. There are 13 residues in the CDR3. The germline gives CDR1 SGHTA, CDR2 FQGTGA. Here the CDR3 reads CASSQKRGNEQFF. CDR3 DNA: TGTGCCAGCAGCCAAAAGAGGGGGAATGAGCAGTTCTTC.

The CDR3 reads CASSTLGTSYNEQFF. The CDR3 region has the DNA TGTGCCAGCAGCACTCTCGGGACCTCCTACAATGAGCAGTTCTTC. This chain links TRBV5-4 with TRBJ2-1; D is possibly TRBD1 or TRBD2 (5 bases each). V lost 4 bases to trimming and J lost 0 bases, with 11 bases between them. CDR3 length equals 15 residues. CDR1 is SGHNT, CDR2 YYREEE, per germline (reference sequence).

This clonotype was detected many times. The chain links TRBV7-2 to TRBJ1-5; TRBD1 agrees at 12 bases. The germline CDR1 and CDR2 sequences are SGHTA and FQGNSA. With V trimmed by 5 bases and J by 0 bases, 8 bases remained unmatched. The length of the CDR3 is 18 residues. CDR3 nucleotides: TGTGCCAGCAGCCAAGGGACAGGGGGCTTATATAGCAATCAGCCCCAGCATTTT. It yields the protein CASSQGTGGLYSNQPQHF.

Only a few counts were recorded for this clonotype. The CDR3 here is CSVDPHQETQYF. CDR3 nucleotide sequence: TGCAGCGTTGATCCCCACCAAGAGACCCAGTACTTC. This chain connects TRBV29-1 to TRBJ2-5; no reliable D call. The CDR3 consists of 12 residues. Trimming took off 3 bases at V and 0 bases at J, with 5 bases between the two ends. CDR1 is SQVTM, CDR2 ANQGSEA, per germline.

The chain joins TRBV19 to TRBJ1-2; 9 nucleotides agree with TRBD1. This CDR3 has 15 amino acids. V was clipped by 7 bases and J by 0 bases; unmatched bases: 6. Germline loops: CDR1 LNHDA, CDR2 SQIVND (reference sequence). The CDR3 DNA follows: TGTGCCAGTACGGACAGGGGATTGGCTAACTATGGCTACACCTTC. Amino acid sequence: CASTDRGLANYGYTF. Full variable domain (outside the CDR3, taken from reference TRBV19 and TRBJ1-2): DGGITQSPKYLFRKEGQNVTLSCEQNLNHDAMYWYRQDPGQGLRLIYYSQIVNDFQKGDIAEGYSVSREKKESFPLTVTSAQKNPTAFYLCASTDRGLANYGYTFGSGTRLTVV.

This clonotype has ten or more counts. CDR3 in amino acids: CASSLLAVAYEQYF. The CDR3 nucleotides read TGTGCCAGCAGCTTACTAGCGGTAGCCTACGAGCAGTACTTC. The rearrangement joins TRBV7-2 to TRBJ2-7; 7 nucleotides line up with TRBD2. Germline CDR1 is SGHTA and CDR2 is FQGNSA. V lost 2 bases, J lost 2 bases, and 3 bases stayed unmatched. The CDR3 has 14 amino acids.

The sample holds many counts of this clonotype. The chain couples TRBV7-2 to TRBJ1-1; D call uncertain. V lost 3 bases to trimming and J lost 4 bases, with 12 bases between them. This CDR3 contains 14 residues. CDR1 is SGHTA and CDR2 is FQGNSA in the germline V gene. The CDR3 spells CASSLFPGGTEAFF. DNA for the CDR3: TGTGCCAGCAGCTTGTTCCCAGGTGGCACTGAAGCTTTCTTT.

The V call is TRBV19, the J call TRBJ1-2; possible D gene TRBD1, 5 bases. CDR1 and CDR2 from the germline V gene are LNHDA and SQIVND (reference sequence). The CDR3 totals 14 residues. V was cut by 11 bases and J by 4 bases, with 20 bases left in between. The CDR3 sequence: CACHRDPGGYGYTF. In DNA form, the CDR3 reads TGTGCCTGTCACCGGGACCCAGGCGGCTATGGCTACACCTTC.

This clonotype was counted between two and nine times. The V and J genes are TRBV7-9 and TRBJ2-7; 8 positions agree with TRBD1. The germline V gene encodes CDR1 SEHNR and CDR2 FQNEAQ (reference sequence). The CDR3 totals 16 residues. Trimming took 6 bases from V and 2 from J; bases not matched to a gene: 12. CDR3 DNA sequence: TGTGCCAGCAGTCGCGCCTCTGGACAGGGCCCCTACGAGCAGTACTTC. Amino acid sequence: CASSRASGQGPYEQYF.

The V and J genes are TRBV7-2 and TRBJ2-1, with a tentative D call TRBD2 (5 bases). Looked up from germline, CDR1 is SGHTA and CDR2 is FQGNSA. This CDR3 spans 14 amino acids. Trimming removed 4 bases from V and 3 bases from J, with 10 bases in between. The CDR3 is CASSSGLNYNEQFF. For the CDR3, the DNA is TGTGCCAGCAGCTCCGGACTGAACTACAATGAGCAGTTCTTC. The full variable domain, in which reference TRBV7-2 and TRBJ2-1 provide the parts outside the CDR3, is GAGVSQSPSNKVTEKGKDVELRCDPISGHTALYWYRQSLGQGLEFLIYFQGNSAPDKSGLPSDRFSAERTGGSVSTLTIQRTQQEDSAVYLCASSSGLNYNEQFFGPGTRLTVL.

The chain uses TRBV5-4 and TRBJ2-7, with D maybe TRBD2 (6 bases). The germline V gene encodes CDR1 SGHNT and CDR2 YYREEE (reference sequence). V was pared by 4 bases and J by 5 bases, with 16 bases between. The CDR3 spans 14 residues. The CDR3 is CASSPTGSSNEQYF. CDR3 bases: TGTGCCAGCAGCCCGACCGGGAGTTCCAACGAGCAGTACTTC.